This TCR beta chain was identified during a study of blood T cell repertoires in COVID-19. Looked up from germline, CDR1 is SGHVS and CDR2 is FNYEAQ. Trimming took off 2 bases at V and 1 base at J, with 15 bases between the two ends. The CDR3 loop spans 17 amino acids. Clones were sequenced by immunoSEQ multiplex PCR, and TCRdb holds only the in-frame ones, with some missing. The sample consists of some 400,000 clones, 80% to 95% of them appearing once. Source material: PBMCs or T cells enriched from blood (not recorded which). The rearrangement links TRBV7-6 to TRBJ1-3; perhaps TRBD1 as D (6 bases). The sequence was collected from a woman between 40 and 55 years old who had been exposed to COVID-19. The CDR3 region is CASSLNRALESGNTIYF. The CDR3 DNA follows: TGTGCCAGCAGCTTAAACAGGGCCCTCGAATCTGGAAACACCATATATTTT.